Following are 15 T cell receptor beta chains from one sample sequenced in a study of blood T cell repertoires in COVID-19. Sequenced by immunoSEQ multiplex PCR; TCRdb stores in-frame clones only, minus some. The top ten clones hold about 7.2% of a sample with under 250,000 clones, about three quarters of them seen once. Sequences were obtained from peripheral blood. The receptors were gathered from a woman between 65 and 79 years old with acute or convalescent COVID-19.

This clone was recorded a few times. The gene calls are TRBV6-5 and TRBJ1-2; 7 bases are shared with TRBD1. V shed 6 bases, J shed 4 bases, and the junction held 5 bases outside the gene matches. Per germline, CDR1 MNHEY and CDR2 SVGAGI. The CDR3 totals 13 residues. The CDR3 loop is CASSAGTVYGYTF. As DNA, the CDR3 is TGTGCCAGCAGCGCGGGGACAGTCTATGGCTACACCTTC.

Written as DNA, the CDR3 is TGTGCCATCACTCCGACTAGTTCAATCCATGAGCAGTTCTTC. It yields the protein CAITPTSSIHEQFF. The rearrangement uses TRBV10-3 and TRBJ2-1, with D perhaps matching TRBD2 (6 bases). With 7 bases removed from V and 8 bases from J, the gap between germline ends came to 18 bases. There are 14 residues in the CDR3. In germline, CDR1 is ENHRY, CDR2 SYGVKD.

The sample holds one count of this clone. The rearrangement uses TRBV15 and TRBJ2-7; 9 bases map to TRBD2. Germline loops: CDR1 LNHNV, CDR2 YYDKDF (reference sequence). J was trimmed by 0 bases and V by 0 bases; bases with no gene match: 6. This CDR3 spans 17 amino acids. CDR3: CATSRDSGGPSSYEQYF. CDR3 nucleotide sequence: TGTGCCACCAGCAGAGATAGCGGGGGCCCCTCCTCCTACGAGCAGTACTTC.

CDR3 DNA: TGTGCCAGCAGTGATCCATTATCAACAGGGTCCCAAGAGACCCAGTACTTC. Its protein is CASSDPLSTGSQETQYF. V gene TRBV25-1 combines with J gene TRBJ2-5, with a possible D match to TRBD1 (6 bases). In germline, CDR1 is MGHDK, CDR2 SYGVNS. The length of the CDR3 is 17 residues. V lost 3 bases, J lost 1 base, and 18 bases lay in between.

The V gene is TRBV5-1, the J gene TRBJ1-5; no clear D gene. CDR1 is SGHRS, CDR2 YFSETQ, per germline. V dropped 0 bases and J dropped 6 bases, with 10 bases sitting between them. This CDR3 spans 14 amino acids. CDR3 protein: CASSLGALGQPQHF. The CDR3, as DNA: TGCGCCAGCAGCTTGGGGGCTTTGGGTCAGCCCCAGCATTTT.

The V gene is TRBV6-2 or TRBV6-3, the J gene TRBJ2-6, with TRBD2 as a possible D gene (5 bases). V lost 5 bases and J 0 bases, leaving 11 bases between the germline ends. CDR1 is MNHEY, CDR2 SVGEGT, per germline. There are 16 residues in the CDR3. CDR3 bases: TGTGCCAGCAGTCCCCGACGGGGCTCTGGGGCCAACGTCCTGACTTTC. Translating it yields CASSPRRGSGANVLTF.

The V call is TRBV24-1, the J call TRBJ1-2; 9 bases match TRBD1. Trimming took 5 bases from V and 2 from J; bases not matched to a gene: 5. This CDR3 has 15 residues. Germline CDR1 KGHDR, CDR2 SFDVKD. CDR3 amino acids: CATSATGGANYGYTF. The CDR3, as DNA: TGTGCCACCAGTGCTACAGGGGGCGCGAACTATGGCTACACCTTC.

This clone showed up just once. The chain carries TRBV5-1 and TRBJ2-2; 7 bases are shared with TRBD1. The V segment lost 1 base and the J segment 8 bases; nucleotides outside the gene matches: 17. CDR3 size: 18 residues. The germline gives CDR1 SGHRS, CDR2 YFSETQ. CDR3 sequence: CASSLTFPTGPGGGELFF. The CDR3 nucleotides are TGCGCCAGCAGCTTGACTTTCCCGACAGGGCCCGGTGGGGGGGAGCTGTTTTTT.

The V call is TRBV3-1 (or the pseudogene TRBV3-2), the J call TRBJ1-2; D gene ambiguous. Trimming took off 1 base at V and 8 bases at J, with 14 bases between the two ends. This CDR3 is 14 amino acids long. The germline CDR1 and CDR2 sequences are LGHDT and YNNKEL (reference sequence). CDR3 region: CASSQGRTHGGYTF. The CDR3 DNA follows: TGTGCCAGCAGCCAAGGGCGGACTCATGGGGGCTACACCTTC.

For this clone: Additional DNA sequences in this sample encode the identical CDR3. This chain connects TRBV19 to TRBJ1-5; D might be TRBD1 (6 bases). The CDR3 is 13 residues long. Germline V gene data show CDR1 as LNHDA and CDR2 as SQIVND (reference sequence). V was trimmed by 4 bases and J by 4 bases, leaving 8 bases between them. The CDR3 DNA follows: TGTGCCAGTAGTACTCAGGGGAATCAGCCCCAGCATTTT. Residues: CASSTQGNQPQHF. The full variable domain, rest sourced from reference TRBV19 and TRBJ1-5, is DGGITQSPKYLFRKEGQNVTLSCEQNLNHDAMYWYRQDPGQGLRLIYYSQIVNDFQKGDIAEGYSVSREKKESFPLTVTSAQKNPTAFYLCASSTQGNQPQHFGDGTRLSIL.

The chain couples TRBV15 to TRBJ1-2; maybe TRBD1 (6 bases). CDR3 size: 13 residues. Germline assignment: CDR1 LNHNV and CDR2 YYDKDF (reference sequence). V shed 2 bases and J shed 8 bases, with 12 bases lying between them. CDR3 bases: TGTGCCACCAGCAGACCACGACAGGAGGGCTACACCTTC. Translation gives CATSRPRQEGYTF.

The genes are TRBV24-1 and TRBJ2-5; TRBD1 matches 10 bases. Germline CDR1 is KGHDR and CDR2 is SFDVKD. This CDR3 spans 14 amino acids. Trimming took 7 bases from V and 5 from J; bases not matched to a gene: 6. Here the CDR3 reads CATRSTGGLETQYF. CDR3 nucleotides: TGTGCCACCAGGTCGACAGGGGGCCTGGAGACCCAGTACTTC.

This clone came up once. The V call is TRBV7-9, the J call TRBJ2-3; 9 nucleotides match TRBD2. The trim removed 5 bases at V and 2 bases at J, leaving 5 bases unmatched. Germline values: CDR1 SEHNR, CDR2 FQNEAQ (reference sequence). This CDR3 contains 15 residues. CDR3 sequence reads: CASSPRLAATDTQYF. CDR3 bases: TGTGCCAGCAGCCCTCGACTAGCGGCCACAGATACGCAGTATTTT. Full variable domain (rest looked up from reference TRBV7-9 and TRBJ2-3): DTGVSQNPRHKITKRGQNVTFRCDPISEHNRLYWYRQTLGQGPEFLTYFQNEAQLEKSRLLSDRFSAERPKGSFSTLEIQRTEQGDSAMYLCASSPRLAATDTQYFGPGTRLTVL.

The chain employs TRBV4-1 and TRBJ2-7, with D perhaps TRBD2 (5 bases). Trimming shortened V by 0 bases and J by 0 bases, and 9 bases separated the two germline ends. Germline CDR1 reads MGHRA; CDR2 reads YSYEKL. The CDR3 is made up of 15 amino acids. CDR3 residues: CASSQDPGSSYEQYV. CDR3 sequence (DNA): TGCGCCAGCAGCCAAGATCCGGGAAGCTCCTACGAGCAGTACGTC.

The chain has TRBV9 and TRBJ2-4; TRBD2 agrees at 7 bases. V lost 2 bases and J lost 6; bases outside the gene matches: 8. Germline CDR1 SGDLS, CDR2 YYNGEE. The CDR3 contains 15 residues. The CDR3 loop is CASSVAGDRGNIQYF. CDR3 bases: TGTGCCAGCAGCGTCGCGGGGGATAGGGGAAACATTCAGTACTTC.